Below are 3 T cell receptor beta chains sequenced from a single sample in a study of cytotoxic CD8 clonotypes in ibrutinib-treated CLL. The repertoire was sequenced with immunoSEQ multiplex PCR; TCRdb's copy has only in-frame clones and lacks some. The sample consists of roughly 28,000 clones, approximately 85% of them appearing once. Here the sequenced sample was PBMCs, taken after 24 months of ibrutinib treatment. The receptor source for this set is a human donor with chronic lymphocytic leukemia.

The chain recombines TRBV4-2 with TRBJ2-1; a possible D gene is TRBD1 (6 bases). The CDR3 has 15 amino acids. V lost 0 bases and J lost 5, with 11 bases in between. The germline V gene encodes CDR1 LGHNA and CDR2 YNFKEQ. Written as DNA, the CDR3 is TGTGCCAGCAGCCAAGATGGCCAGGGGAACAATGAGCAGTTCTTC. Translation gives CASSQDGQGNNEQFF.

This chain links TRBV7-2 with TRBJ1-2; D remains ambiguous. The length of the CDR3 is 15 residues. The V end lost 0 bases, the J end lost 2 bases, and 10 bases lay between the germline ends. The germline CDR1 and CDR2 sequences are SGHTA and FQGNSA. CDR3 nucleotides: TGTGCCAGCAGCTTAGCGAGGACCGCCAACTATGGCTACACCTTC. Translating gives CASSLARTANYGYTF.

This chain uses TRBV2 with TRBJ1-6; TRBD1 might be the D (5 bases). Deletions cut 2 bases from V and 7 bases from J, with 6 bases between. CDR1 and CDR2 from the germline V gene are SNHLY and FYNNEI. CDR3 length equals 13 residues. CDR3 residues: CASSEQGNSPLHF. The CDR3 nucleotides read TGTGCCAGCAGTGAACAGGGCAATTCACCCCTCCACTTT. The full variable domain, with the rest looked up from reference TRBV2 and TRBJ1-6, is EPEVTQTPSHQVTQMGQEVILRCVPISNHLYFYWYRQILGQKVEFLVSFYNNEISEKSEIFDDQFSVERPDGSNFTLKIRSTKLEDSAMYFCASSEQGNSPLHFGNGTRLTVT.